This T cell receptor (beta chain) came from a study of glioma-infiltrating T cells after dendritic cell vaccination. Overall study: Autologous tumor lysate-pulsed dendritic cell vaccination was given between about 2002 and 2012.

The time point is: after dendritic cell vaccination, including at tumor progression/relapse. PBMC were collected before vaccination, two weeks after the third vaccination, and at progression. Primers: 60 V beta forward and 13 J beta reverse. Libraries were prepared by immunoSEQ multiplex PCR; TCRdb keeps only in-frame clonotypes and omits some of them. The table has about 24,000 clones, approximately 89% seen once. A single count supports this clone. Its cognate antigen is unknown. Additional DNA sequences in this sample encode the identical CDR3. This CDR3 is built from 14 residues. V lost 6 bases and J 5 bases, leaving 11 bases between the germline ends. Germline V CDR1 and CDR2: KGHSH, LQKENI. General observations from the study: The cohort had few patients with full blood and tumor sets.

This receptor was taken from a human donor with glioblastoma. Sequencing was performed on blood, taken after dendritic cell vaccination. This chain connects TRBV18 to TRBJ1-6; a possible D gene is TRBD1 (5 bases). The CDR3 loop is CASSHRSHNSPLHF. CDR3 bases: TGTGCCAGCTCCCACAGGTCACATAATTCACCCCTCCACTTT.